The 3 T cell receptor beta chains in this list originate from one sample, sequenced in a study of blood T cell repertoires in COVID-19. Produced via immunoSEQ multiplex PCR; TCRdb's table is partial and in-frame only. The sample has some 310,000 clones; roughly 90% are singletons. The sequenced sample was peripheral blood. The receptors derive from a woman between 25 and 40 years old with COVID-19, enrolled during active disease.

V and J are TRBV2 and TRBJ2-7, with 11 positions matching TRBD2. Germline V lookup: CDR1 SNHLY, CDR2 FYNNEI. CDR3 length: 15 residues. V was clipped by 9 bases and J by 1 base; unmatched bases: 8. This CDR3 is CASQTGTSGSYEQYF. The CDR3 coding sequence is TGTGCCAGTCAGACCGGGACTAGCGGTTCCTACGAGCAGTACTTC. Full variable domain (outside the CDR3, taken from reference TRBV2 and TRBJ2-7): EPEVTQTPSHQVTQMGQEVILRCVPISNHLYFYWYRQILGQKVEFLVSFYNNEISEKSEIFDDQFSVERPDGSNFTLKIRSTKLEDSAMYFCASQTGTSGSYEQYFGPGTRLTVT.

The sample holds one count of this clone. The gene calls are TRBV30 and TRBJ1-5, with a weak D call TRBD1 (5 bases). Germline CDR1 reads GTSNPN; CDR2 reads SVGIG (reference sequence). The CDR3 length is 13 residues. V shed 3 bases and J shed 6 bases, with 12 bases lying between them. CDR3 DNA sequence: TGTGCCTGGAGGGGCCAGGGTTTTCAGCCCCAGCATTTT. Its translation: CAWRGQGFQPQHF.

The chain joins TRBV5-1 to TRBJ2-5, with TRBD2 as a possible D gene (6 bases). Looked up from germline, CDR1 is SGHRS and CDR2 is YFSETQ. Trimming pared 4 bases from V and 4 bases from J, leaving 17 bases between. The CDR3 totals 15 residues. CDR3 region: CASSPGSPGTETQYF. The DNA for the CDR3 is TGCGCCAGCAGCCCCGGGAGCCCCGGGACAGAGACCCAGTACTTC.